This T cell receptor (beta chain) was identified during a study of Graves' ophthalmopathy and Graves' hyperthyroidism. Study conclusions and caveats: Most thyroid clonotypes expanded beyond 0.001 frequency were also found in blood.

Ten or more counts support this clonotype. The antigen remains undetermined. The V and J ends lost 6 bases and 5 bases, in that order; junction bases with no gene match: 8. The germline V gene encodes CDR1 MNHNS and CDR2 SASEGT. The CDR3 spans 16 residues. Transcripts of RNA were the source for amplifying TCR beta CDR3 regions. A first-round RT-PCR used HTBI primers, followed by a second-round multiplex PCR. TCRdb independently ran MiXCR on the multiplex PCR reads; one entry per CDR3 protein. The sample includes around 470,000 distinct CDR3 sequences, under 15% of them seen just once. The V gene is TRBV6-1, the J gene TRBJ2-5, with 14 bases matching TRBD2. The TCR was taken from a woman aged 25 to 39 with Graves' ophthalmopathy. The sample was blood. CDR3 DNA sequence: TGTGCCAGCAGACAGGGACTAGCGGGAGTGTCTGAGACCCAGTACTTC. Translation gives CASRQGLAGVSETQYF.